This T cell receptor (beta chain) was sequenced in a study of cytomegalovirus exposure and HLA in healthy donors. PCR primers comprised 60 Vbeta and 13 Jbeta primers. The method was immunoSEQ multiplex PCR; TCRdb's version includes in-frame clones alone and lacks a portion of them. The profile shows over 80,000 clones, 65% to 80% of them singletons. The length of the CDR3 is 15 residues. CDR1 is SGHTA, CDR2 FQGNSA, per germline. V lost 7 bases, J lost 3 bases, and 2 bases stayed unmatched. The receptor was derived from a woman aged 65 to 85 in good health and CMV-seropositive. Specimen: PBMCs. This chain joins TRBV7-2 and TRBJ1-6, with 11 nucleotides matching TRBD1. In DNA, the CDR3 is TGTGCCAGCACGGGACAGGGGGACTATAATTCACCCCTCCACTTT. It specifies CASTGQGDYNSPLHF.